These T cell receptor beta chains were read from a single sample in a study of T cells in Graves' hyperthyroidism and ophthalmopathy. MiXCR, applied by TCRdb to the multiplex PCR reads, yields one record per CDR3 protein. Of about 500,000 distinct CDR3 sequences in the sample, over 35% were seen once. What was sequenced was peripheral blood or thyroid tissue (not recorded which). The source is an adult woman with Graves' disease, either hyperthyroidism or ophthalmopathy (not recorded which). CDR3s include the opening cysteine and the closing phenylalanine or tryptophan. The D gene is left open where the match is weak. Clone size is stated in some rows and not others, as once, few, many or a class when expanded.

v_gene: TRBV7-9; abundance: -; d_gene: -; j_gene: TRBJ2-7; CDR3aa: CASSHRNAYEQYF; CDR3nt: TGTGCCAGCAGCCACCGGAACGCCTACGAGCAGTACTTC
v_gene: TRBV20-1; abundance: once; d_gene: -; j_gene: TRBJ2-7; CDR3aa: CSARSTDTYEQYF; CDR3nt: TGCAGTGCTAGGTCGACAGACACCTACGAGCAGTACTTC
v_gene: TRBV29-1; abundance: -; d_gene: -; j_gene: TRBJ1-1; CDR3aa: CSSGEGGTEAFF; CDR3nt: TGCAGCTCAGGGGAAGGGGGCACTGAAGCTTTCTTT
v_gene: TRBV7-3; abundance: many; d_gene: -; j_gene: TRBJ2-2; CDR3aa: CASSLWSLSGELFF; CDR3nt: TGTGCCAGCAGCTTATGGTCGCTGTCCGGGGAGCTGTTTTTT
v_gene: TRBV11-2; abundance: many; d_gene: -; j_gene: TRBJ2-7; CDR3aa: CASSLGGRSWDEQYF; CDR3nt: TGTGCCAGCAGCTTGGGGGGTCGAAGCTGGGACGAGCAGTACTTC
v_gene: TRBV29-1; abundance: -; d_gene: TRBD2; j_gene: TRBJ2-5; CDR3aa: CSVSRLAGGSQETQYF; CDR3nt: TGCAGCGTCTCCCGACTAGCGGGAGGGTCACAAGAGACCCAGTACTTC
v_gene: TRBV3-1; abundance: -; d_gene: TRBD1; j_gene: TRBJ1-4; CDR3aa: CASSPQAGQGEKLFF; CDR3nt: TGTGCCAGCAGCCCCCAAGCGGGACAGGGGGAAAAACTGTTTTTT
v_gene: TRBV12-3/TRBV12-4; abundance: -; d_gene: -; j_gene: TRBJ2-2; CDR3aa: CASSQGFGTGELFF; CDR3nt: TGTGCCAGCAGCCAGGGGTTCGGTACCGGGGAGCTGTTTTTT
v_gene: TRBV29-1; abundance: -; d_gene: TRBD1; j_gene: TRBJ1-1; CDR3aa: CSQDRVNTEAFF; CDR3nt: TGCAGCCAGGACAGGGTAAACACTGAAGCTTTCTTT
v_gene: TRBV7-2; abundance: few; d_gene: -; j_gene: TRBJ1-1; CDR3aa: CASSLTAVFTGEGEAFF; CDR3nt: TGTGCCAGCAGCTTAACGGCCGTGTTCACCGGGGAGGGCGAAGCTTTCTTT
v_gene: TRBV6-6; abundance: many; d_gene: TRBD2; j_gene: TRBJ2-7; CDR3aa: CASSRIAGSSYEQYF; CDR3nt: TGTGCCAGCAGCAGAATAGCGGGGTCCTCCTACGAGCAGTACTTC
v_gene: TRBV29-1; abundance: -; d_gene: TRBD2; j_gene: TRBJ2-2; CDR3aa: CSGQASGGPIANTGELFF; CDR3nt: TGCAGCGGCCAGGCTAGCGGGGGCCCTATTGCGAACACCGGGGAGCTGTTTTTT
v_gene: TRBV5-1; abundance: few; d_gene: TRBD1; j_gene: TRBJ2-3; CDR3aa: CASSLLLQGRTDTQYF; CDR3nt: TGCGCCAGCAGCTTGCTCCTACAGGGGCGCACAGATACGCAGTATTTT
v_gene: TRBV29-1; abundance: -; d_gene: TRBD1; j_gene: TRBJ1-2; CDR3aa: CSVEGGTGWYGYTF; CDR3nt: TGCAGCGTTGAGGGCGGGACAGGGTGGTATGGCTACACCTTC
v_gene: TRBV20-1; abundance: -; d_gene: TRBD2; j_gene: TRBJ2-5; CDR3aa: CSARGLAGLKETQYF; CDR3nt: TGCAGTGCTCGGGGACTAGCGGGATTGAAAGAGACCCAGTACTTC
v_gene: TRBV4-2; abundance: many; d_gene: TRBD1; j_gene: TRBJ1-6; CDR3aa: CASSQDRDRGGNSPLHF; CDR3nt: TGTGCCAGCAGCCAAGATAGGGACAGGGGAGGCAATTCACCCCTCCACTTT
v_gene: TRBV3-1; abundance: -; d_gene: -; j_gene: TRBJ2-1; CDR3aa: CASSQDSGSLQFF; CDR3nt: TGTGCCAGCAGCCAAGATTCCGGCAGCCTCCAGTTCTTC
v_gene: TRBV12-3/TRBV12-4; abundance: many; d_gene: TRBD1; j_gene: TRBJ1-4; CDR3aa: CASSHGTGGGEKLFF; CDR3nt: TGTGCCAGCAGCCACGGGACAGGGGGCGGCGAAAAACTGTTTTTT
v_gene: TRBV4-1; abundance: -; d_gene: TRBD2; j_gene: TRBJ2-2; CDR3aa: CASSQDKGLAVNTGELFF; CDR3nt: TGCGCCAGCAGCCAAGATAAAGGACTAGCGGTGAACACCGGGGAGCTGTTTTTT
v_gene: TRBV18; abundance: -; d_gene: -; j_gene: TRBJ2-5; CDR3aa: CASSGGAEETQYF; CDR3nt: TGTGCCAGCTCGGGGGGGGCTGAAGAGACCCAGTACTTC
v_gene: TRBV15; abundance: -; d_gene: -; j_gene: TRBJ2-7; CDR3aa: CATSLEMDTTYEQYF; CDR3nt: TGTGCCACCAGCTTAGAGATGGATACAACCTACGAGCAGTACTTC
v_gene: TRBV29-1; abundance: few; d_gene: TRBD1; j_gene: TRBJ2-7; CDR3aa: CSVGRQGAGEQYF; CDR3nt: TGCAGCGTTGGTCGACAGGGGGCGGGCGAGCAGTACTTC
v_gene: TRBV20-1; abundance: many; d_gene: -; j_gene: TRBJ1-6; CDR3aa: CSASDNSPLHF; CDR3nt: TGCAGTGCTTCTGACAATTCACCCCTCCACTTT
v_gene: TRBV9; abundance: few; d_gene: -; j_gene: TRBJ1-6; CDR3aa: CASSARDSPLHF; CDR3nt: TGTGCCAGCAGCGCCAGGGACTCACCCCTCCACTTT
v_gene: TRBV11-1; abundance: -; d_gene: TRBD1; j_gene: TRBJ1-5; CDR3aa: CASSLITGQGANQPQHF; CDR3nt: TGTGCCAGCAGCTTGATTACGGGACAGGGGGCTAATCAGCCCCAGCATTTT
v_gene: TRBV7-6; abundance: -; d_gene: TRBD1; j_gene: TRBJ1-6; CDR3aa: CASSPEGQGDSPLHF; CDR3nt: TGTGCCAGCAGCCCGGAGGGACAGGGAGATTCACCCCTCCACTTT
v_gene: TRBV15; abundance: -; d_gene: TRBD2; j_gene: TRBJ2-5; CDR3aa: CATSRPSSGRGETQYF; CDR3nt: TGTGCCACCAGCAGACCCTCTAGCGGGAGAGGAGAGACCCAGTACTTC
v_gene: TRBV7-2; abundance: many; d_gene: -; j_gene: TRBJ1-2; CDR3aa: CASSERDGNGYTF; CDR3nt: TGTGCCAGCAGCGAAAGGGACGGAAATGGCTACACCTTC
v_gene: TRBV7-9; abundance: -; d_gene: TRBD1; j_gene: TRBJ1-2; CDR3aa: CASSGLGQGYGYTF; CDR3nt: TGTGCCAGCAGCGGGTTGGGACAGGGCTATGGCTACACCTTC
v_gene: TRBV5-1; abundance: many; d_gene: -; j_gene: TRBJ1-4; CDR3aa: CASSWGPTNEKLFF; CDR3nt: TGCGCCAGCAGCTGGGGTCCAACTAATGAAAAACTGTTTTTT
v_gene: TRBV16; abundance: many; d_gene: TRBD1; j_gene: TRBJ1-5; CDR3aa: CASSPQWSGGRNQPQHF; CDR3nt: TGTGCCAGCAGCCCCCAGTGGTCAGGGGGACGCAATCAGCCCCAGCATTTT
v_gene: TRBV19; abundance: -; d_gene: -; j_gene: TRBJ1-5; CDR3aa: CASSSWGAQHF; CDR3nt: TGTGCCAGTAGTAGCTGGGGGGCCCAGCATTTT
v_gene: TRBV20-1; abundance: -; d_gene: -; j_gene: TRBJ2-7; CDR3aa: CSARDLAYEQYF; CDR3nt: TGCAGTGCTAGAGATCTGGCATACGAGCAGTACTTC
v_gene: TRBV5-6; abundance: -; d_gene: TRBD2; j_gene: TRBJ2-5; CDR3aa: CANSLGALADQETQYF; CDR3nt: TGTGCCAACAGCTTAGGGGCCCTAGCGGACCAAGAGACCCAGTACTTC
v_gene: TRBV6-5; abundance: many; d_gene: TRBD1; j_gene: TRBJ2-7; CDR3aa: CASSYSRGYEQYF; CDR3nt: TGTGCCAGCAGTTACAGCAGGGGGTACGAGCAGTACTTC
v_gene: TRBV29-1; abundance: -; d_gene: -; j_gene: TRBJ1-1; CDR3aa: CRRQGNTEAFF; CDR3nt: TGCAGACGGCAGGGGAACACTGAAGCTTTCTTT
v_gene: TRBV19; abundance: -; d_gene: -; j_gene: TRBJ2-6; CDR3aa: CASRQTGSGANVLTF; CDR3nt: TGTGCCAGTAGACAGACAGGCTCTGGGGCCAACGTCCTGACTTTC
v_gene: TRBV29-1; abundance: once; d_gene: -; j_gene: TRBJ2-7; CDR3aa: CSVVGQGGDYEQYF; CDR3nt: TGCAGCGTCGTTGGACAGGGAGGGGACTACGAGCAGTACTTC
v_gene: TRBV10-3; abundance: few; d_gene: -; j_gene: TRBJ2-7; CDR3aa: CAISAAGITYEQYF; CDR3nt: TGTGCCATCAGTGCCGCGGGAATTACCTACGAGCAGTACTTC